This T cell receptor (beta chain) was documented in a study of blood T cells in healthy people across ages (dated by TCRdb to between 2015 and 2017). With respect to the entire study: In model experiments, template switching captured about one uniquely barcoded TCR beta cDNA molecule for every two T cells. Age-related changes in TCR beta repertoire diversity were measured in the study by deep sequencing normalized with unique cDNA molecular identifiers. Four age groups were formed from the donors: young (average approximately 15 years), middle-aged (approximately 40), aged (62) and long-lived (82). Using the same blood draw, the study looked at two additional independent replicas of 1 million unique cDNA reads for two donors, one aged 18 to 29 and the other aged 80 or older. To avoid experimental bias, donors of different ages were distributed randomly across sequencing lanes. Overall study outcomes, separate from this receptor: As age increased, observed TCR beta diversity per million T cells dropped in a roughly linear way, and a significant reduction was already evident by age 40. Compared with the aged group, the long-lived group had more naive CD4+ T cells, fewer expanded clones and increased TCR diversity, suggesting age selection. Donor CMV infection status was unknown, potentially confounding age-related changes in expanded clonotypes. Estimates of total diversity based on one million sequenced T cells were considered lower bounds and underestimates. Observed TCR beta diversity correlated strongly with the percentage of naive T cells measured by flow cytometry. Since profiling was done on bulk unsorted PBMCs, naive and antigen-experienced compartments could not be conclusively compared.

The library was obtained by 5' RACE. The sequencing machine was an Illumina HiSeq 2500. A second PCR of roughly 6 to 12 cycles was run with a J-beta primer mix and a sample-barcoded 5' primer. Each TCR beta cDNA molecule received a unique molecular identifier from a template-switch 5' adaptor carrying 12 random nucleotides. Each sample yielded at least 3 million CDR3-containing paired-end reads. The Mint cDNA synthesis kit, primed by a TRBC-specific oligonucleotide, was used to synthesize first-strand cDNA from all RNA. All cDNA was treated with uracil-DNA glycosylase and then went through a first 18-cycle PCR with the universal primers M1SS and BC2_uni_R. On the study's bioinformatics: Normalization of each sample was performed by random selection of 1 million high-quality reads, each carrying a distinct molecular identifier. Instead of being binned into consensus sequences, reads that shared molecular identifiers were thrown out. MiTCR, set to a Q25 quality threshold and the strictest error-elimination algorithm, was used for CDR3 identification, clonotype clustering and error correction. Lower-bound total TCR beta diversity was estimated with a nonparametric unseen species model using Euler transformation. Starting from the raw public reads, TCRdb applied fastp trimming at Q25, assembled clones with MiXCR and retained in-frame beta chains. For every CDR3 protein sequence, its rows merge into one entry that carries the most common genes and DNA. These V and J calls originate from TCRdb's pipeline instead of the authors' own analysis. The table for this sample lists some 790,000 distinct CDR3 sequences; 29% of them were counted only once. The ten largest clones take up roughly 17% of the sample.

As to this clonotype: Its antigen remains unidentified. No base quality information exists; no much larger clone differs at one position.

The CDR3 contains 13 residues, cysteine and phenylalanine counted. The CDR3 DNA has 39 bases and is translated from base 1. Systemically healthy Caucasian individuals from Russia, around 39 in total and aged about 6 to 100 years, were included as donors. Each donor gave ten milliliters of peripheral blood, collected into EDTA-treated Vacutainer tubes. PBMCs were isolated by Ficoll-Paque density-gradient centrifugation, with at least 6 million obtained per sample. Total RNA, at least 6 micrograms per sample, was extracted from PBMCs with Trizol reagent. For every donor, an aliquot of PBMCs went through flow cytometry to measure the percentages of naive CD45RAhigh/CD27high T cells.

The rearrangement joined TRBV12-3 or TRBV12-4 to TRBJ2-4; the D segment cannot be called with confidence. The J call is uncertain, as TRBJ2-5 better fits the DNA end. This TCR was recovered from a woman older than 75 in good health. The sequenced material came from blood. The DNA sequence is as follows: TGTGCCAGCAGTCTTTTAGGGTTGGAGACCCAGTACTTC. This encodes CASSLLGLETQYF.